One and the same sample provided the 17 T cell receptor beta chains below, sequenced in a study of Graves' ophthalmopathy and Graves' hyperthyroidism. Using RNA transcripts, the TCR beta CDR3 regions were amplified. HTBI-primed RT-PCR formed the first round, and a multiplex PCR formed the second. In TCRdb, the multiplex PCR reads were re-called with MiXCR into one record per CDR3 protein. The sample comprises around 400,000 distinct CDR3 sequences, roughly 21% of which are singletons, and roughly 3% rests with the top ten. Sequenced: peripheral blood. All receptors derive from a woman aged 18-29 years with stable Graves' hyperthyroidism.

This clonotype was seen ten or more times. The CDR3 sequence: CASPPGVGTEAFF. As DNA, the CDR3 is TGTGCCAGCCCCCCGGGGGTAGGGACTGAAGCTTTCTTT. The chain is built from TRBV6-1 and TRBJ1-1, with D possibly being TRBD1 (5 bases). Trimming took 8 bases from V and 5 from J, leaving 15 bases between them. Per the germline V gene, CDR1 is MNHNS and CDR2 is SASEGT. This CDR3 spans 13 amino acids.

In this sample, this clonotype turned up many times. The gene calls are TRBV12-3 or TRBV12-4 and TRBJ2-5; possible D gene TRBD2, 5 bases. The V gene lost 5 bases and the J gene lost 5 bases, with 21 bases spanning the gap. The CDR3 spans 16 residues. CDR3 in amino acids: CASSPSGVGRGETQYF. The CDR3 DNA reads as TGTGCCAGCAGTCCGTCCGGGGTTGGGCGAGGGGAGACCCAGTACTTC.

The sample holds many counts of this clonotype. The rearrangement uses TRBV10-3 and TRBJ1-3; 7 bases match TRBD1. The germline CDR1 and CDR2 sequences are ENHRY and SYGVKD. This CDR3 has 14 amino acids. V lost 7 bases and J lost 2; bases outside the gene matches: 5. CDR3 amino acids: CAIKLDRAGNTIYF. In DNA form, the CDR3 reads TGTGCCATCAAACTAGACAGGGCTGGAAACACCATATATTTT.

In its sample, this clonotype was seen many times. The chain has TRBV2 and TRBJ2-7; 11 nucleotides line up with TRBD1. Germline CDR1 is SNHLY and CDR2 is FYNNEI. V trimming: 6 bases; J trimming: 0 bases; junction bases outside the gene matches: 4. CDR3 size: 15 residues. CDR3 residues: CASRGTGGSSYEQYF. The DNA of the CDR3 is TGTGCCAGCAGGGGGACAGGGGGGAGCTCCTACGAGCAGTACTTC.

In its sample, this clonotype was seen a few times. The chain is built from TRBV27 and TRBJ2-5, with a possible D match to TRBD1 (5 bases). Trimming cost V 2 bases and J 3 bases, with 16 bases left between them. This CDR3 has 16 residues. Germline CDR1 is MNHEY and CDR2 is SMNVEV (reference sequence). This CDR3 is CASSLNGALFKETQYF. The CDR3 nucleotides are TGTGCCAGCAGTTTAAATGGGGCCCTCTTTAAAGAGACCCAGTACTTC.

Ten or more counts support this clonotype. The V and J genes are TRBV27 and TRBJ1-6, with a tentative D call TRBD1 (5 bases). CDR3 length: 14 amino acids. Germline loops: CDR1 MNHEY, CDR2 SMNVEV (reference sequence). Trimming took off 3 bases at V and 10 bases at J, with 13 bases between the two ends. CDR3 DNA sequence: TGTGCCAGCAGTTTCCAGGGAAGAGGATCACCCCTCCACTTT. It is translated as CASSFQGRGSPLHF.

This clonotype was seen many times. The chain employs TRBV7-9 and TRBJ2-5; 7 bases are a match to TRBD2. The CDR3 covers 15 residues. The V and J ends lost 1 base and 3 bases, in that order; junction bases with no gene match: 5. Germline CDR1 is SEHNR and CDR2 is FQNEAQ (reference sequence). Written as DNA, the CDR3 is TGTGCCAGCAGCTTAGAGAGCGGGGCCGAAGAGACCCAGTACTTC. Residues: CASSLESGAEETQYF.

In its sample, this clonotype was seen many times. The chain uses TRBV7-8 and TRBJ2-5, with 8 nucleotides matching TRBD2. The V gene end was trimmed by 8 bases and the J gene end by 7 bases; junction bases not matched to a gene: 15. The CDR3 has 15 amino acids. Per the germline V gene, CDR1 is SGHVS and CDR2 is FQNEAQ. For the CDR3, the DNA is TGTGCCAGCGACGTTGGTAGCGGGAACGTGGGGACCCAGTACTTC. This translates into CASDVGSGNVGTQYF.

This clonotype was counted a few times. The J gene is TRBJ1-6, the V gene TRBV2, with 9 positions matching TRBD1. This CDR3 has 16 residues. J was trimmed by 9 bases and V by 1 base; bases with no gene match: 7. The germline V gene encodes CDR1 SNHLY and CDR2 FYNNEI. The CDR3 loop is CASSEGSGTGLSPLHF. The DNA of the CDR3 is TGTGCCAGCAGTGAAGGTTCCGGGACAGGGCTTTCACCCCTCCACTTT.

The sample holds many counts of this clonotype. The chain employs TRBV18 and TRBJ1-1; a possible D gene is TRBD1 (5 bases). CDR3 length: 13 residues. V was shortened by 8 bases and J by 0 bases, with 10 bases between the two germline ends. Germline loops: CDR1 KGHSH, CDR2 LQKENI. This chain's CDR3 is CASAQELNTEAFF. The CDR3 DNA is TGTGCCAGCGCACAGGAGTTGAACACTGAAGCTTTCTTT. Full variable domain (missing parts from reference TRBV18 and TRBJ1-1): NAGVMQNPRHLVRRRGQEARLRCSPMKGHSHVYWYRQLPEEGLKFMVYLQKENIIDESGMPKERFSAEFPKEGPSILRIQQVVRGDSAAYFCASAQELNTEAFFGQGTRLTVV.

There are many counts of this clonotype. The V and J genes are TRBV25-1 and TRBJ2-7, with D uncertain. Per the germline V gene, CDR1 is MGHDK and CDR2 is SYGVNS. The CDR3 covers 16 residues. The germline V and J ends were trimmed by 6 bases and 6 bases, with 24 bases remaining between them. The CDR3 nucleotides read TGTGCCAGCAGCGGTTTTACAAGTAGCACGGTCCTCGAGCAGTACTTC. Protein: CASSGFTSSTVLEQYF.

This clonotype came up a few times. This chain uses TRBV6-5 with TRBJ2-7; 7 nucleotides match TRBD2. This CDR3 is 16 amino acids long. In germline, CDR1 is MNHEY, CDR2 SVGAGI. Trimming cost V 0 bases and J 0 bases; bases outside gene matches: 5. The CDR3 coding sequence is TGTGCCAGCAGTTACTCGATGGGGGAGGGCTCCTACGAGCAGTACTTC. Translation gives CASSYSMGEGSYEQYF.

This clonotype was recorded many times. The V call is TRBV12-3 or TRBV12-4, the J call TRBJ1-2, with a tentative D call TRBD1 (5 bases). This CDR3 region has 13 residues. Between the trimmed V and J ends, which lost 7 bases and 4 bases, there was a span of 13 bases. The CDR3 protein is CASILGGGYGYTF. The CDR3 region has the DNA TGTGCCAGCATCCTGGGGGGAGGCTATGGCTACACCTTC.

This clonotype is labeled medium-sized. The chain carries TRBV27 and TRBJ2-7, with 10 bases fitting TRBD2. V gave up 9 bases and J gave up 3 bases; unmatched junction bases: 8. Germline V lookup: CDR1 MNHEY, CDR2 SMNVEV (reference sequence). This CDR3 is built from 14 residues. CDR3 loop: CASRSSGGFYEQYF. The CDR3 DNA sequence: TGTGCCAGTAGATCTAGCGGGGGATTCTACGAGCAGTACTTC.

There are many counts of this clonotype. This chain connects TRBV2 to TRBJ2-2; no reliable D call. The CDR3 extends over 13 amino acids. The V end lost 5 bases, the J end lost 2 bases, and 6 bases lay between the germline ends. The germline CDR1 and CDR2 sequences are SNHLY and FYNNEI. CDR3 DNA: TGTGCCAGCAGTTTTACCAACACCGGGGAGCTGTTTTTT. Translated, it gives CASSFTNTGELFF.

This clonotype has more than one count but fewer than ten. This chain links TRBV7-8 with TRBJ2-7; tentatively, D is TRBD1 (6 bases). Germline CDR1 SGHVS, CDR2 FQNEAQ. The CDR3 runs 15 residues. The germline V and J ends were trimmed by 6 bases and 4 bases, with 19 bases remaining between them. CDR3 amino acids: CASSSGGRVRYEQYF. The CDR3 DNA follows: TGTGCCAGCAGTTCTGGGGGCAGGGTGAGATACGAGCAGTACTTC.

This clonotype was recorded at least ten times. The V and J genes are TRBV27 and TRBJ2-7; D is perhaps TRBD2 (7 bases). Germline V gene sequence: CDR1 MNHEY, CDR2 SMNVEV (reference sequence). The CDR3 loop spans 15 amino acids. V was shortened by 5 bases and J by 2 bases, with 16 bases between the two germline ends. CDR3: CASSHFAGAAYEQYF. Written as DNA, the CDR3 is TGTGCCAGCAGTCACTTTGCGGGGGCAGCCTACGAGCAGTACTTC.